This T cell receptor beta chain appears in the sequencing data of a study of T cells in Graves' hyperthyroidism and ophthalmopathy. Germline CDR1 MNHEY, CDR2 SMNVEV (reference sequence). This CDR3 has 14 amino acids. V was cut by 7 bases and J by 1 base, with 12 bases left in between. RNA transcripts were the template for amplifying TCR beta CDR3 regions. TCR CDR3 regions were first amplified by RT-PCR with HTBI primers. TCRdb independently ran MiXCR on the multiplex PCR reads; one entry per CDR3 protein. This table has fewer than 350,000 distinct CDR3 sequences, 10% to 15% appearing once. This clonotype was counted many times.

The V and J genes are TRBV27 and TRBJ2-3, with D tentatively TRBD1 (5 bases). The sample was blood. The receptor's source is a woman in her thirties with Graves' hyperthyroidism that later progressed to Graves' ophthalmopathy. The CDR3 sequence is CASKGQGGTDTQYF. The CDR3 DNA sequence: TGTGCCAGCAAAGGGCAAGGGGGCACAGATACGCAGTATTTT.